This T cell receptor beta chain was found in a study of T-cell memory formation after mild COVID-19. In the study overall: TCR clusters mostly belonged to single donors.

With 1 base removed from V and 2 bases from J, the gap between germline ends came to 12 bases. CDR3 length: 15 amino acids. Looked up from germline, CDR1 is SGHRS and CDR2 is YFSETQ. The study, taken as a whole, reports: Clones that contracted from day 15 to 85 were balanced CD4/CD8, while later expanders leaned CD4+.

The sample holds many counts of this clonotype. Its antigen is unidentified. Using its own MiXCR run on the 5' RACE reads, TCRdb lists one record per CDR3 protein. The sample holds 300,000 to 400,000 distinct CDR3 sequences, 15% to 20% seen once. The sequencing input was PBMCs or a T cell subset sorted from them (not recorded which). The J gene is TRBJ2-5, the V gene TRBV5-1, with D unclear. The clonotype originates from a man aged 18 to 29 who had mild COVID-19 (a few samples of this study predate the infection). Cell type and time point are not known. CDR3 amino acids: CASSLISGLQETQYF. The CDR3 coding sequence is TGCGCCAGCAGCTTGATTTCCGGGTTGCAAGAGACCCAGTACTTC.